These 17 T cell receptor beta chains were sequenced from one sample in a study of glioma-infiltrating T cells. TCR alpha and beta CDR3 regions were amplified from RNA using iRepertoire nested multiplex PCR. TCRdb processed the multiplex PCR reads anew with MiXCR; each CDR3 protein has one entry. Of roughly 120,000 distinct CDR3 sequences listed, 20% to 25% were seen once; the top ten hold approximately 16%. Specimen: glioma tissue, nonneoplastic brain tissue, or PBMCs (not recorded which). Receptors originate from a human donor with low-grade glioma or glioblastoma, undergoing nonglioma brain surgery, or in good health (not recorded which).

In its sample, this clonotype was seen many times. The V gene is TRBV12-3 or TRBV12-4, the J gene TRBJ2-5, with 11 bases identical to TRBD2. The CDR3 has 14 amino acids. The trim removed 8 bases at V and 5 bases at J, leaving 7 bases unmatched. Here the CDR3 DNA reads TGTGCCAGCGGATTAGCGGGAGGGCTGGAGACCCAGTACTTC. Amino acids: CASGLAGGLETQYF.

The gene calls are TRBV20-1 and TRBJ1-1; D unresolved. V lost 8 bases and J 1 base, leaving 11 bases between the germline ends. Germline lookup yields CDR1 DFQATT and CDR2 SNEGSKA (reference sequence). The CDR3 is 12 amino acids. CDR3 sequence reads: CSPNDKNTEAFF. For the CDR3, the DNA is TGCAGTCCTAATGACAAGAACACTGAAGCTTTCTTT.

This clonotype was recorded many times. The chain couples TRBV12-3 or TRBV12-4 to TRBJ1-1; tentatively, D is TRBD1 (5 bases). This CDR3 contains 15 residues. V was trimmed by 0 bases and J by 3 bases, leaving 11 bases between them. The CDR3 coding sequence is TGTGCCAGCAGTTTAGCGGGGACGCAAGACACTGAAGCTTTCTTT. The encoded protein is CASSLAGTQDTEAFF.

There are a few counts of this clonotype. The chain combines TRBV12-3 or TRBV12-4 with TRBJ2-7; 13 nucleotides match TRBD2. CDR3 size: 15 residues. Losses at the gene ends were 6 bases for V and 7 bases for J; bases not matched to a gene: 9. The CDR3 DNA sequence: TGTGCCAGCAGCCCCACTAGCGGGAGGGCCGGGGAGCAGTACTTC. This encodes CASSPTSGRAGEQYF.

Points on this clonotype: Given a much more abundant clone one base away, this may be a read error. This is likely a read error, given that the CDR3 carries no conserved phenylalanine or tryptophan at its end. The V and J genes are TRBV7-8 and TRBJ2-7; weak D call: TRBD1 (5 bases). Germline CDR1 is SGHVS and CDR2 is FQNEAQ. Trimming shortened V by 5 bases and J by 1 base, and 12 bases separated the two germline ends. This CDR3 has 14 amino acids. CDR3 coding DNA: TGTGCCAGCAGCGCCGACAGTCAGTCCTACGAGCAGTACCTC. Translation: CASSADSQSYEQYL.

The V and J genes are TRBV19 and TRBJ2-5; TRBD2 agrees at 14 bases. With 5 bases clipped from V and 4 bases from J, the junction kept 9 bases outside the gene matches. The CDR3 is 17 residues long. The germline V gene encodes CDR1 LNHDA and CDR2 SQIVND (reference sequence). The CDR3, as DNA: TGTGCCAGTAGTCCCGGACTAGCGGGAGGAAGTAGAGAGACCCAGTACTTC. This translates into CASSPGLAGGSRETQYF.

Only a few counts were recorded for this clonotype. At one end the junction does not follow the germline gene, possibly because of a read error. CDR3 nucleotide sequence: TGTGCCGGCAGCCCAAGTCGGCAAGTGAACACTGAAGCTTTCTTT. Residues: CAGSPSRQVNTEAFF. This chain joins TRBV5-4 and TRBJ1-1; D not resolved. Germline values: CDR1 SGHNT, CDR2 YYREEE (reference sequence). CDR3 size: 15 residues.

Ten or more counts support this clonotype. This rearrangement joins TRBV12-3 or TRBV12-4 to TRBJ2-3; D is uncertain. V was pared by 2 bases and J by 7 bases, with 13 bases between. This CDR3 region has 14 residues. CDR3 in DNA: TGTGCCAGCAGTTTAAATACAGCTGGATATACGCAGTATTTT. Encoded protein: CASSLNTAGYTQYF.

This clonotype was found many times. The CDR3 sequence is CASSERSGANVLTF. In nucleotides, the CDR3 is TGTGCCAGCAGTGAACGCTCTGGGGCCAACGTCCTGACTTTC. The rearrangement links TRBV2 to TRBJ2-6; D not certain. Germline V CDR1 and CDR2: SNHLY, FYNNEI. This CDR3 has 14 amino acids. V was shortened by 2 bases and J by 0 bases, with 2 bases between the two germline ends.

This clonotype was observed at least ten times. V is TRBV12-3 or TRBV12-4 and J is TRBJ1-6; no clear D gene. This CDR3 contains 12 residues. Trimming took 3 bases from V and 9 from J, leaving 6 bases between them. The CDR3 spells CASSFVSSPLHF. DNA for the CDR3: TGTGCCAGCAGTTTCGTATCTTCACCCCTCCACTTT.

This clonotype was recorded at least ten times. This chain joins TRBV7-2 and TRBJ2-3; possible D gene TRBD1, 6 bases. With 1 base removed from V and 1 base from J, the gap between germline ends came to 9 bases. The CDR3 covers 15 residues. The V gene's germline CDR1 is SGHTA and CDR2 FQGNSA. CDR3 in DNA: TGTGCCAGCAGCTTAGGGACAGTCGGCACAGATACGCAGTATTTT. Protein product: CASSLGTVGTDTQYF. Filled out from reference TRBV7-2 and TRBJ2-3, the complete variable domain reads GAGVSQSPSNKVTEKGKDVELRCDPISGHTALYWYRQSLGQGLEFLIYFQGNSAPDKSGLPSDRFSAERTGGSVSTLTIQRTQQEDSAVYLCASSLGTVGTDTQYFGPGTRLTVL.

This clonotype has at least ten counts. The CDR3 DNA follows: TGTGCCAGCAGTTACTCCCCCTCCTACGAGCAGTACTTC. It codes for CASSYSPSYEQYF. The J gene is TRBJ2-7, the V gene TRBV6-6, with D unresolved. The CDR3 has 13 amino acids. Germline CDR1 MNHNY, CDR2 SVGAGI (reference sequence). Trimming pared 0 bases from V and 0 bases from J, leaving 3 bases between.

The chain is built from TRBV9 and TRBJ2-1; perhaps TRBD2 as D (5 bases). The V and J ends lost 2 bases and 7 bases respectively, with 22 bases between them. The CDR3 covers 17 residues. Germline loops: CDR1 SGDLS, CDR2 YYNGEE. The CDR3 reads CASSVRELEGVRNEQFF. The CDR3 coding sequence is TGTGCCAGCAGCGTCCGTGAATTAGAGGGAGTCAGAAATGAGCAGTTCTTC.

On this clonotype itself: With a much larger clone just one base away, this may be a read error. The J gene is TRBJ2-2, the V gene TRBV6-2 or TRBV6-3; D might be TRBD1 or TRBD2, each matching 6 bases. Trimming removed 6 bases at V and 1 base at J, with 18 bases between. The CDR3 runs to 17 residues. The V gene's germline CDR1 is MNHEY and CDR2 SVGEGT. The CDR3 DNA reads TGTGCCAGCAGCCAAAGGGGCAGGGGACTGAACACCGGGGAGCTGTTTTTT. This gives the protein CASSQRGRGLNTGELFF.

This clonotype was observed many times. The genes are TRBV5-4 and TRBJ1-2; 9 bases are a match to TRBD1. The junction had 8 bases not matched to a gene; V was cut back by 0 bases and J by 8 bases. Germline values: CDR1 SGHNT, CDR2 YYREEE (reference sequence). There are 15 residues in the CDR3. The chain's CDR3 is CASSLAWGQGEGYTF. DNA of the CDR3: TGTGCCAGCAGCTTGGCCTGGGGACAGGGAGAAGGCTACACCTTC.

This clonotype was seen at least ten times. This chain links TRBV7-6 with TRBJ2-7; a weak D match, TRBD1 (5 bases). This CDR3 spans 14 amino acids. Per germline, CDR1 SGHVS and CDR2 FNYEAQ. The ends were cut back, 3 bases at V and 6 bases at J, with 15 bases in the middle. In DNA, the CDR3 is TGTGCCAGCAGCTTTGGGTCAGGACAAATCGAGCAGTACTTC. It codes for CASSFGSGQIEQYF.

This clonotype was observed at least ten times. As DNA, the CDR3 is TGTGCCAGCAGTCGATCATTACTAGCGGACGAGCAGTACTTC. Translation: CASSRSLLADEQYF. The V call is TRBV6-1, the J call TRBJ2-7, with 8 bases lining up with TRBD2. Germline loops: CDR1 MNHNS, CDR2 SASEGT. The length of the CDR3 is 14 residues. Germline trimming cut 5 bases from V and 5 bases from J; bases unmatched to any gene: 8.